A single sample is the source of the 10 T cell receptor beta chains below, sequenced in a study of vaccination and CD4 T cells after COVID-19. As to treatment: roughly 10-day PBMC culture with coronavirus spike peptide pools or control peptides (ViraFEST assay). No antigen has been assigned to these receptors. Sequencing of the DNA from cultured CD4+ T cells was carried out with the Oncomine TCR Beta short-read assay. TCRdb ran MiXCR on the PCR reads and lists one entry per CDR3 protein. In the table there are under 15,000 distinct CDR3 sequences, 64% of which are singletons. Sequencing used CD4+ T cells from blood, cultured in vitro. All receptors come from a human donor who had recovered from COVID-19.

This sequence joins TRBV20-1 and TRBJ1-2; D might be TRBD1 (6 bases). The germline CDR1 and CDR2 sequences are DFQATT and SNEGSKA (reference sequence). V lost 6 bases to trimming and J lost 4 bases, with 27 bases between them. This CDR3 is 17 amino acids long. The CDR3 sequence is CSAPTQEADRYGYGYTF. Here the CDR3 DNA reads TGCAGTGCCCCGACCCAGGAAGCGGACAGATACGGCTATGGCTACACCTTC.

This clonotype was seen once. The chain couples TRBV7-9 to TRBJ1-4, with D unclear. The CDR3 runs to 15 residues. Germline CDR1 and CDR2: SEHNR and FQNEAQ (reference sequence). Deletions cut 1 base from V and 3 bases from J, with 9 bases between. The CDR3 here is CASSLVPVPNEKLFF. CDR3 DNA: TGTGCCAGCAGCTTAGTCCCAGTGCCTAATGAAAAACTGTTTTTT.

J is TRBJ1-1 and V is TRBV12-3 or TRBV12-4, with D maybe TRBD1 (6 bases). The CDR3 covers 14 residues. V was cut by 2 bases and J by 5 bases, with 12 bases left in between. CDR3 amino acids: CASSLRGKRTEAFF. CDR3 nucleotides: TGTGCCAGCAGTTTAAGGGGGAAGAGAACTGAAGCTTTCTTT.

V is TRBV2 and J is TRBJ2-2, with D hard to call. The CDR3 covers 14 residues. V gave up 2 bases and J gave up 6 bases, with 10 bases separating them. In germline, CDR1 is SNHLY, CDR2 FYNNEI. CDR3 loop: CASSERAWAGELFF. CDR3 sequence (DNA): TGTGCCAGCAGTGAAAGGGCGTGGGCCGGGGAGCTGTTTTTT.

This sequence joins TRBV7-2 and TRBJ2-7, with TRBD2 matching over 12 bases. J lost 6 bases, V lost 1 base, and 1 base had no gene match. The CDR3 has 14 amino acids. Germline V CDR1 and CDR2: SGHTA, FQGNSA. The CDR3 protein is CASSLELAGGEQYF. The CDR3, as DNA: TGTGCCAGCAGCTTAGAACTAGCGGGAGGCGAGCAGTACTTC. Looking up the rest from reference TRBV7-2 and TRBJ2-7 gives the full variable domain: GAGVSQSPSNKVTEKGKDVELRCDPISGHTALYWYRQSLGQGLEFLIYFQGNSAPDKSGLPSDRFSAERTGGSVSTLTIQRTQQEDSAVYLCASSLELAGGEQYFGPGTRLTVT.

V is TRBV7-8 and J is TRBJ2-7, with 9 bases fitting TRBD2. The V segment lost 5 bases and the J segment 2 bases; nucleotides outside the gene matches: 7. CDR1 and CDR2 (germline): SGHVS, FQNEAQ. The length of the CDR3 is 15 residues. The CDR3 here is CASSLRVAGAYEQYF. The DNA of the CDR3 is TGTGCCAGCAGCCTTAGAGTAGCGGGAGCCTACGAGCAGTACTTC.

This chain uses TRBV11-1 with TRBJ2-5; D unresolved. V lost 2 bases, J lost 5 bases, and 12 bases lay in between. CDR3 length: 14 amino acids. Germline V gene lookup returns CDR1 SGHAT and CDR2 FQDESV (reference sequence). The CDR3 sequence is CASSLSSPSETQYF. The CDR3 nucleotides read TGTGCCAGCAGCTTATCGTCACCTTCGGAGACCCAGTACTTC.

This clonotype was counted a few times. The V and J genes are TRBV10-3 and TRBJ1-2, with TRBD1 matching over 9 bases. This CDR3 region has 14 residues. Germline CDR1 and CDR2: ENHRY and SYGVKD. The junction had 9 bases not matched to a gene; V was cut back by 7 bases and J by 6 bases. The CDR3: CAITTGQGVDGYTF. The DNA for the CDR3 is TGTGCCATCACCACGGGACAGGGAGTGGATGGCTACACCTTC.

This clonotype was recorded a few times. This chain links TRBV11-2 with TRBJ1-5; D remains unclear. The CDR3 totals 13 residues. Germline CDR1 SGHAT, CDR2 FQNNGV. Deletions cut 5 bases from V and 0 bases from J, with 5 bases between. CDR3 bases: TGTGCCAGCAGCCCCAATAGCAATCAGCCCCAGCATTTT. Protein product: CASSPNSNQPQHF.

By sample share, this clonotype is medium-sized. The DNA of the CDR3 is TGTGCCAGCAGCTCTGGGACAGTCACCGGGGAGCTGTTTTTT. Amino acid sequence: CASSSGTVTGELFF. V and J are TRBV7-2 and TRBJ2-2, with 7 nucleotides matching TRBD1. Trimming cost V 4 bases and J 4 bases; bases outside gene matches: 3. Germline CDR1 reads SGHTA; CDR2 reads FQGNSA. The CDR3 length is 14 residues. The whole variable domain, remainder taken from reference TRBV7-2 and TRBJ2-2, is GAGVSQSPSNKVTEKGKDVELRCDPISGHTALYWYRQSLGQGLEFLIYFQGNSAPDKSGLPSDRFSAERTGGSVSTLTIQRTQQEDSAVYLCASSSGTVTGELFFGEGSRLTVL.